These T cell receptor beta chains were read from a single sample in a study of human T cells and chemical hapten exposure. TCRdb fed the RACE reads into MiXCR, producing one record per CDR3 protein. The table has about 130,000 distinct CDR3 sequences, roughly 9.5% seen once. The specimen was whole blood. The receptor source for this set is a male donor in good health. Some clones in this sample may be carry-over from other donors' samples. Each CDR3 is given with its conserved first and last residue. The D gene is left open where the match is weak. Clone size, where shown, is once, few, many, or a class for clones that have expanded.

D gene	clone size	V gene	J gene	CDR3 DNA	CDR3 protein
TRBD2	few	TRBV20-1	TRBJ2-3	TGCAGTGCTAGGTTACGGGGACTAGCGGGGGGCACAGATACGCAGTATTTT	CSARLRGLAGGTDTQYF
.	few	TRBV12-3/TRBV12-4	TRBJ2-1	TGTGCCAGCAGTTTACTAGGGGCTCGGAATGAGCAGTTCTTC	CASSLLGARNEQFF
TRBD1	few	TRBV11-3	TRBJ2-6	TGTGCCAGCAGCGACAGGGTTGCTGGGGCCAACGTCCTGACTTTC	CASSDRVAGANVLTF
TRBD1	.	TRBV25-1	TRBJ2-7	TGTGCCAGCAGTGCAAGGGACAGGGTCTACGAGCAGTACTTC	CASSARDRVYEQYF
TRBD2	many	TRBV29-1	TRBJ2-1	TGCAGCGTTGTAAGGCTAGCGGGATACAATGAGCAGTTCTTC	CSVVRLAGYNEQFF
.	few	TRBV27	TRBJ2-1	TGTGCCAGCAGTCCCATGATGACAGGACAGTCTGAGCAGTTCTTC	CASSPMMTGQSEQFF
.	few	TRBV23-1	TRBJ1-1	TGCGCCAGCAGTCAATCACCCAATCCTCCAACAGGGAGATGGAGCACTGAAGCTTTCTTT	CASSQSPNPPTGRWSTEAFF
.	few	TRBV7-2	TRBJ1-3	TGTGCCAGCAGCTTACTGCACTCTGGAAACACCATATATTTT	CASSLLHSGNTIYF
.	many	TRBV2	TRBJ2-3	TGTGCCAGCAGGGACACCGCGCGGGGGCGCGCAGATACGCAGTATTTT	CASRDTARGRADTQYF
TRBD2	.	TRBV3-1	TRBJ2-3	TGTGCCAGCAGCCAAGAGGGACTAGCGGGAGCAACCACAGATACGCAGTATTTT	CASSQEGLAGATTDTQYF
.	many	TRBV7-9	TRBJ2-5	TGTGCCAGCAGCTTAAACGAGGGAGGAGAGACCCAGTACTTC	CASSLNEGGETQYF
.	.	TRBV19	TRBJ2-3	TGTGCCAGTAGTATCGGGGGGCAGACAGATACGCAGTATTTT	CASSIGGQTDTQYF
.	many	TRBV18	TRBJ2-3	TGTGCCAGCTCACCACGGTCCGGCAGCACAGATACGCAGTATTTT	CASSPRSGSTDTQYF
.	.	TRBV12-3/TRBV12-4	TRBJ1-4	TGTGCCAGCAGTTTATCCCCGGCGACAGCTGAAAAACTGTTTTTT	CASSLSPATAEKLFF
TRBD2	.	TRBV11-2	TRBJ2-2	TGTGCCAGCAGCTCACGGGGGGGCAGGGGCGCGAACACCGGGGAGCTGTTTTTT	CASSSRGGRGANTGELFF
TRBD1	.	TRBV7-2	TRBJ2-7	TGTGCCAGCAGTCTCGACAGGGGGCGGTACGAGCAGTACTTC	CASSLDRGRYEQYF
TRBD2	few	TRBV6-1	TRBJ2-1	TGTGCCAGCAGTGAATACCCCCTAGCGGGGGCTATATACAATGAGCAGTTCTTC	CASSEYPLAGAIYNEQFF
TRBD2	.	TRBV10-2	TRBJ2-1	TGCGCCAGCAGTGATCTAGCGGGAGGCCTCAGGGAGCAGTTCTTC	CASSDLAGGLREQFF
TRBD1	.	TRBV10-3	TRBJ2-2	TGTGCCATCAGCCTGACAGGGGGGAACACCGGGGAGCTGTTTTTT	CAISLTGGNTGELFF
.	few	TRBV24-1	TRBJ2-7	TGTGCCACCAGTGATTACCACGAGCAGTACTTC	CATSDYHEQYF
TRBD2	few	TRBV12-3/TRBV12-4	TRBJ2-7	TGTGCCAGCAGTTCGCCAGCTAGCGGGAGCATCTACGAGCAGTACTTC	CASSSPASGSIYEQYF
.	many	TRBV12-3/TRBV12-4	TRBJ2-5	TGTGCCAGCAGTTTAATGGTCAGCGGTCCTAGTACCCAGTACTTC	CASSLMVSGPSTQYF
TRBD1	.	TRBV7-3	TRBJ1-6	TGTGCCAGCAAAGGGGGCAGCAGCTCCTATAATTCACCCCTCCACTTT	CASKGGSSSYNSPLHF
TRBD1	few	TRBV7-2	TRBJ1-2	TGTGCCAGCAGCGTAAAAACAGGGGGCATCCAGTCTAACTATGGCTACACCTTC	CASSVKTGGIQSNYGYTF
.	many	TRBV29-1	TRBJ2-1	TGCAGCGTGGTACTAGTGGCCAATGAGCAGTTCTTC	CSVVLVANEQFF
TRBD2	few	TRBV30	TRBJ2-1	TGTGCCTGGAGGGGGACTAGACTCCACAATGAGCAGTTCTTC	CAWRGTRLHNEQFF
.	few	TRBV10-3	TRBJ2-7	TGTGCCATCAGTGAGTCTACAGGACACTCCTACGAGCAGTACTTC	CAISESTGHSYEQYF
.	few	TRBV5-1	TRBJ2-2	TGCGCCAGCAGCTTAAGAGGAGTGGCCGGGGAGCTGTTTTTT	CASSLRGVAGELFF
TRBD1	.	TRBV14	TRBJ2-1	TGTGCCAGCAGCCCTTGGACAGGGCGGGACAATGAGCAGTTCTTC	CASSPWTGRDNEQFF
.	many	TRBV12-3/TRBV12-4	TRBJ1-3	TGTGCCAGCAGTTGGTCGGGGAATCGAAACACCATATATTTT	CASSWSGNRNTIYF
.	many	TRBV4-1	TRBJ2-6	TGCGCCAGCAGCCAAGAAGGTGGAACTGGGGCCAACGTCCTGACTTTC	CASSQEGGTGANVLTF
TRBD1	few	TRBV12-3/TRBV12-4	TRBJ1-5	TGTGCCAGCAGTTTCAGGGGGATAGGAAGCAATCAGCCCCAGCATTTT	CASSFRGIGSNQPQHF
TRBD2	many	TRBV9	TRBJ2-7	TGTGCCAGCAGCGTAGGAGCGGGAGTGGACGAGCAGTACTTC	CASSVGAGVDEQYF
TRBD2	.	TRBV20-1	TRBJ2-1	TGCAGTGCTAGTGATGTGGGGACTAGGAGGCCCTACAATGAGCAGTTCTTC	CSASDVGTRRPYNEQFF
.	once	TRBV11-2	TRBJ1-1	TGTGCCAGCAGCTTAGGGAGCCACACTGAAGCTTTCTTT	CASSLGSHTEAFF
TRBD1	.	TRBV7-9	TRBJ1-2	TGTGCCAGCAGCTTAGAAGGGACAGGGGTCAAAAACTATGGCTACACCTTC	CASSLEGTGVKNYGYTF
TRBD1	.	TRBV6-5	TRBJ1-4	TGTGCCAGCACGCGGACAGGGGGTCAGGATGAAAAACTGTTTTTT	CASTRTGGQDEKLFF
.	few	TRBV7-2	TRBJ1-4	TGTGCCAGCAGCTTACAGGGTCCGACTAATGAAAAACTGTTTTTT	CASSLQGPTNEKLFF
.	many	TRBV12-3/TRBV12-4	TRBJ1-5	TGTGCCAGCAGTTTAGCGGGGTCTAGAAGACGGGCCCAGCATTTT	CASSLAGSRRRAQHF
.	.	TRBV14	TRBJ2-6	TGTGCCAGCAGCCACCCCTCTGGGGCCAACGTCCTGACTTTC	CASSHPSGANVLTF
TRBD1	few	TRBV29-1	TRBJ1-5	TGCAGCGTTCAGGGGGCAGGCAATCAGCCCCAGCATTTT	CSVQGAGNQPQHF
TRBD1	many	TRBV6-1	TRBJ1-1	TGTGCCAGCGAGACAGGGATGAACACTGAAGCTTTCTTT	CASETGMNTEAFF